The entry that follows covers one T cell receptor (beta chain) sequence. Germline V lookup: CDR1 SEHNR, CDR2 FQNEAQ (reference sequence). This CDR3 has 15 amino acids. With 0 bases clipped from V and 6 bases from J, the junction kept 6 bases outside the gene matches. The sample is drawn from a study of cytomegalovirus exposure and HLA in healthy donors. 13 Jbeta primers and 60 Vbeta primers were used for the PCR. The table came from immunoSEQ multiplex PCR; TCRdb's copy has only in-frame clones and leaves some out. The table includes 90,000 to 130,000 clones, roughly 83% detected once. The receptor was derived from a woman aged 18-29 years in good health and CMV-seropositive. This rearrangement joins TRBV7-9 to TRBJ2-7; TRBD1 matches at 9 bases. Sequenced input: PBMCs. The DNA of the CDR3 is TGTGCCAGCAGCTTAGCCGGGACAGGGATCGGCGAGCAGTACTTC. It specifies CASSLAGTGIGEQYF.